One sample yielded the 24 T cell receptor beta chains listed below, sequenced in a study of T cell responses to AZD1222 COVID-19 vaccine. Libraries were prepared by immunoSEQ multiplex PCR; TCRdb keeps only in-frame clonotypes and omits some of them. The sample has approximately 76,000 clones, 80% to 95% seen once. The source material was peripheral blood, sampled on day 0 of MenACWY control vaccination. The receptors here all came from an adult in good health.

The J gene is TRBJ2-1, the V gene TRBV6-2 or TRBV6-3, with D maybe TRBD2 (6 bases). The CDR3 loop spans 16 amino acids. Germline V gene data show CDR1 as MNHEY and CDR2 as SVGEGT. V lost 2 bases, J lost 7 bases, and 18 bases lay in between. The CDR3 DNA reads as TGTGCCAGCAGTTACCTGAGGAGGGAGGCGGGAAATGAGCAGTTCTTC. Amino acids: CASSYLRREAGNEQFF.

In nucleotides, the CDR3 is TGTGCCAGCAGCGTAGTGAGCAACTCGGGTGAGCAGTTCTTC. Amino acids: CASSVVSNSGEQFF. This chain joins TRBV9 and TRBJ2-1; the D is unclear. The CDR3 consists of 14 residues. Per germline, CDR1 SGDLS and CDR2 YYNGEE. V lost 0 bases and J 9 bases, leaving 13 bases between the germline ends.

The chain has TRBV11-3 and TRBJ2-5; either TRBD1 or TRBD2 may supply D (6 bases each). There are 14 residues in the CDR3. The germline V gene encodes CDR1 SGHNT and CDR2 YENEEA. V lost 5 bases to trimming and J lost 3 bases, with 13 bases between them. The CDR3 DNA follows: TGTGCCAGCAGCCCGTTGGGGGGCGAAGAGACCCAGTACTTC. Encoded protein: CASSPLGGEETQYF.

The count of this clone is one. The rearrangement joins TRBV5-1 to TRBJ1-6, with 7 bases identical to TRBD1. This CDR3 comprises 14 residues. CDR1 is SGHRS, CDR2 YFSETQ, per germline. After removal of 3 bases from V and 7 bases from J, the junction contained 4 bases not matched to a gene. The CDR3 DNA sequence: TGCGCCAGCAGCTCGGGACAGCCAAATTCACCCCTCCACTTT. It codes for CASSSGQPNSPLHF.

The chain carries TRBV30 and TRBJ1-5; D remains unclear. Germline CDR1 GTSNPN, CDR2 SVGIG (reference sequence). There are 14 residues in the CDR3. The V end lost 2 bases, the J end lost 1 base, and 9 bases lay between the germline ends. Here the CDR3 reads CAWSSLESNQPQHF. Written as DNA, the CDR3 is TGTGCCTGGAGTTCGTTGGAGAGCAATCAGCCCCAGCATTTT.

V and J are TRBV7-9 and TRBJ2-2; 7 bases line up with TRBD1. Trimming at V came to 3 bases and at J to 6 bases, leaving 4 bases not matched to a gene. This CDR3 has 14 amino acids. The germline CDR1 and CDR2 sequences are SEHNR and FQNEAQ (reference sequence). CDR3 DNA sequence: TGTGCCAGCAGCTTCGACAGGGTTGCCGGGGAGCTGTTTTTT. Residues: CASSFDRVAGELFF.

V and J are TRBV28 and TRBJ1-1, with D perhaps TRBD1 (5 bases). The length of the CDR3 is 14 residues. V shed 4 bases and J shed 1 base, with 10 bases lying between them. Per germline, CDR1 MDHEN and CDR2 SYDVKM. Here the CDR3 DNA reads TGTGCCAGCAGTTCGCAGGGAAAGAACACTGAAGCTTTCTTT. This encodes CASSSQGKNTEAFF.

V usage is TRBV7-9 and J usage is TRBJ2-7; no definite D call. Germline V gene sequence: CDR1 SEHNR, CDR2 FQNEAQ (reference sequence). The CDR3 totals 11 residues. The germline V and J ends were trimmed by 6 bases and 7 bases, with 10 bases remaining between them. In nucleotides, the CDR3 is TGTGCCAGCAGTCCCGTAGAGGAGCAGTACTTC. This codes for CASSPVEEQYF.

The chain uses TRBV24-1 and TRBJ2-2; TRBD1 agrees at 8 bases. CDR3 length equals 16 residues. Germline CDR1 KGHDR, CDR2 SFDVKD. With V trimmed by 9 bases and J by 1 base, 9 bases remained unmatched. In DNA, the CDR3 is TGTGCCACCGCCAGGGTAGGACAGGGGAACACCGGGGAGCTGTTTTTT. Residues: CATARVGQGNTGELFF.

The J gene is TRBJ2-7, the V gene TRBV10-1; no clear D. V lost 8 bases and J lost 0, with 8 bases in between. The length of the CDR3 is 12 residues. CDR1 and CDR2 (germline): WNHNN, SYGVQD (reference sequence). The CDR3 sequence: CASGPSSYEQYF. CDR3 DNA: TGCGCCAGCGGGCCCAGCTCCTACGAGCAGTACTTC.

The chain employs TRBV5-6 and TRBJ1-5, with D perhaps TRBD1 (5 bases). V was clipped by 2 bases and J by 5 bases, with 17 bases between them. Germline V CDR1 and CDR2: SGHDT, YYEEEE. CDR3 size: 16 residues. The CDR3 sequence: CASSFLGAQGDQPQHF. CDR3 nucleotide sequence: TGTGCCAGCAGCTTTCTCGGGGCCCAGGGTGATCAGCCCCAGCATTTT.

For the CDR3, the DNA is TGTGCCAGCAGCTCCGAAAGGGAGTTAAGTCAGCCCCAGCATTTT. It translates to CASSSERELSQPQHF. This chain connects TRBV5-6 to TRBJ1-5; D is undetermined. V lost 3 bases, J lost 6 bases, and 16 bases lay in between. Germline lookup yields CDR1 SGHDT and CDR2 YYEEEE. The CDR3 is 15 amino acids.

The rearrangement joins TRBV4-3 to TRBJ2-2; tentatively, D is TRBD1 (6 bases). Trimming left V 6 bases short and J 0 bases short, with 11 bases between. Germline values: CDR1 LGHNA, CDR2 YSLEER. The CDR3 totals 15 residues. The CDR3 DNA sequence: TGCGCCAGCAGACAGGGCGTCGCGAACACCGGGGAGCTGTTTTTT. Residues: CASRQGVANTGELFF.

This chain uses TRBV29-1 with TRBJ2-6; D call uncertain. V lost 5 bases to trimming and J lost 4 bases, with 9 bases between them. CDR1 is SQVTM, CDR2 ANQGSEA, per germline. CDR3 length: 13 residues. The DNA for the CDR3 is TGCAGCGTTTATTATACAGGGGCCAACGTCCTGACTTTC. It yields the protein CSVYYTGANVLTF.

This chain uses TRBV30 with TRBJ2-1, with D perhaps TRBD2 (6 bases). V gave up 4 bases and J gave up 10 bases, with 17 bases separating them. Germline V gene sequence: CDR1 GTSNPN, CDR2 SVGIG (reference sequence). The length of the CDR3 is 13 residues. In DNA, the CDR3 is TGTGCCTGGACCTTCGTGGAGGGGTGGGAGCAGTTCTTC. Translation gives CAWTFVEGWEQFF.

This clone was counted once. The chain has TRBV6-5 and TRBJ2-5, with 13 bases fitting TRBD2. Looked up from germline, CDR1 is MNHEY and CDR2 is SVGAGI. This CDR3 has 13 amino acids. V shed 10 bases and J 5 bases; nucleotides not matched to a gene: 4. The CDR3 loop is CATGLAGDETQYF. The CDR3 DNA reads TGTGCCACAGGACTAGCGGGAGACGAGACCCAGTACTTC.

The rearrangement links TRBV7-2 to TRBJ1-5; 8 bases match TRBD1. With 2 bases clipped from V and 8 bases from J, the junction kept 8 bases outside the gene matches. Per germline, CDR1 SGHTA and CDR2 FQGNSA. The CDR3 is 15 residues long. Written as DNA, the CDR3 is TGTGCCAGCAGCTTAACTTCGACAGGGGAAGAGCCCCAGCATTTT. Encoded protein: CASSLTSTGEEPQHF.

The chain is built from TRBV7-9 and TRBJ2-7; D may be TRBD1 or TRBD2 (5 bases each). Trimming pared 5 bases from V and 7 bases from J, leaving 15 bases between. Germline assignment: CDR1 SEHNR and CDR2 FQNEAQ (reference sequence). The length of the CDR3 is 13 residues. CDR3 in DNA: TGTGCCAGCAGCCTGGGACCGAACGGAGAGCAGTACTTC. It is translated as CASSLGPNGEQYF.

This chain joins TRBV6-2 or TRBV6-3 and TRBJ1-1; D call uncertain. The CDR3 loop spans 15 amino acids. Trimming took off 3 bases at V and 0 bases at J, with 11 bases between the two ends. Germline CDR1 is MNHEY and CDR2 is SVGEGT. This CDR3 is CASSYSQALNTEAFF. CDR3 in DNA: TGTGCCAGCAGTTATTCCCAGGCGTTGAACACTGAAGCTTTCTTT.

The chain uses TRBV7-2 and TRBJ2-5; weak D call: TRBD2 (6 bases). CDR3 length: 13 residues. Germline V gene data show CDR1 as SGHTA and CDR2 as FQGNSA. The V gene lost 6 bases and the J gene lost 4 bases, with 12 bases spanning the gap. The CDR3 sequence: CASSYGGLETQYF. As DNA, the CDR3 is TGTGCCAGCAGTTACGGGGGTTTAGAGACCCAGTACTTC.

The rearrangement joins TRBV19 to TRBJ2-1; 8 nucleotides agree with TRBD2. Losses at the gene ends were 6 bases for V and 4 bases for J; bases not matched to a gene: 11. Per the germline V gene, CDR1 is LNHDA and CDR2 is SQIVND (reference sequence). This CDR3 region has 16 residues. The CDR3 DNA is TGTGCCAGTAGCCCTATCACTAGCGGTAGGTACAATGAGCAGTTCTTC. Encoded protein: CASSPITSGRYNEQFF.

This chain joins TRBV7-2 and TRBJ2-1; no reliable D call. V was shortened by 2 bases and J by 2 bases, with 7 bases between the two germline ends. The length of the CDR3 is 14 residues. The V gene's germline CDR1 is SGHTA and CDR2 FQGNSA. The CDR3 region has the DNA TGTGCCAGCAGCTTATATCCCGCCTACAATGAGCAGTTCTTC. This gives the protein CASSLYPAYNEQFF.

This clone was found a few times. The chain carries TRBV5-1 and TRBJ1-2, with no clear D. CDR1 is SGHRS and CDR2 is YFSETQ in the germline V gene. This CDR3 contains 12 residues. The V and J ends lost 1 base and 5 bases respectively, with 6 bases between them. CDR3 loop: CASSLNQYGYTF. CDR3 DNA sequence: TGCGCCAGCAGCTTGAATCAGTATGGCTACACCTTC.

The rearrangement joins TRBV19 to TRBJ2-7, with TRBD2 identical over 9 bases. V lost 4 bases to trimming and J lost 0 bases; unmatched junction nucleotides: 13. Germline CDR1 LNHDA, CDR2 SQIVND (reference sequence). The length of the CDR3 is 18 residues. CDR3 sequence reads: CASSRNSGSADHSYEQYF. CDR3 nucleotides: TGTGCCAGTAGTAGAAATAGCGGGAGCGCCGACCACTCCTACGAGCAGTACTTC.